The entry that follows covers one T cell receptor beta chain sequence. Antigen unknown. This record comes from a study of T cell clonotyping in hematopoietic cell transplantation. Study-level points and caveats: After transplant, recipient diversity fell while pathologically expanded clonotypes grew through day 180. Few recipient clonotypes overlapped donors; over 95% were de novo at given depth. Graft donor and pretransplant recipient Inverse Simpson Index values predicted broader posttransplant TCR diversity.

Samples: about 28 days before transplant, then days 30, 100 and 180 after. Some clones are missing from TCRdb's copy, which holds only in-frame ones; the method was immunoSEQ multiplex PCR. The sample gives more than 12,000 clones, over 85% of which show up once; 4% to 5% is in the top ten. The TCR sequence derives from a male patient aged 55 to 69 who had an allogeneic stem cell transplant from an unrelated donor, so the T cells may come from the graft donor. Some clones in this sample may be carry-over from other donors' samples. The input for sequencing was PBMCs, taken 30 days after allogeneic stem cell transplant.

The DNA of the CDR3 is TGCGCCAGCAGCTTGGACAGGGGCACTGAAGCTTTCTTT. Residues: CASSLDRGTEAFF. This sequence joins TRBV5-1 and TRBJ1-1; 7 nucleotides agree with TRBD1. V dropped 0 bases and J dropped 4; count of bases not matched to a gene: 0. The germline CDR1 and CDR2 sequences are SGHRS and YFSETQ. The CDR3 is 13 amino acids.